This passage covers 14 T cell receptor beta chains from one sample sequenced in a study of T-cell memory formation after mild COVID-19. Each CDR3 protein gets one entry after TCRdb re-called the 5' RACE reads with MiXCR. The table records about 600,000 distinct CDR3 sequences, about 20% of them present only once. The specimen sequenced was PBMCs or a T cell subset sorted from them (not recorded which). These receptors all come from an adult woman who had mild COVID-19 (a few samples of this study predate the infection). Cell type and time point are not known.

This clonotype was seen at least ten times. This chain uses TRBV7-9 with TRBJ2-1; 8 bases line up with TRBD2. The V segment lost 5 bases and the J segment 5 bases; nucleotides outside the gene matches: 14. CDR3 size: 17 residues. In germline, CDR1 is SEHNR, CDR2 FQNEAQ (reference sequence). The CDR3, as DNA: TGTGCCAGCAGCGTATTAGCGGGATTTAAACCTAACAATGAGCAGTTCTTC. Its translation: CASSVLAGFKPNNEQFF.

V and J are TRBV5-1 and TRBJ2-5; D possibly corresponds to TRBD2 (5 bases). Deletions cut 0 bases from V and 2 bases from J, with 17 bases between. This CDR3 comprises 17 residues. CDR1 and CDR2 from the germline V gene are SGHRS and YFSETQ. The chain's CDR3 is CASSLEVGGLNQETQYF. CDR3 nucleotide sequence: TGCGCCAGCAGCTTGGAGGTTGGCGGGCTTAATCAAGAGACCCAGTACTTC.

This clonotype was detected a few times. J is TRBJ1-1 and V is TRBV7-2, with a weak D call TRBD1 (6 bases). There are 15 residues in the CDR3. The V and J ends lost 1 base and 5 bases respectively, with 14 bases between them. CDR1 SGHTA and CDR2 FQGNSA come from the germline V gene. The CDR3 spells CASSLDGGGWTEAFF. CDR3 DNA sequence: TGTGCCAGCAGCTTAGACGGAGGGGGTTGGACTGAAGCTTTCTTT.

The chain has TRBV28 and TRBJ2-5; TRBD1 is a possible D gene (5 bases). The CDR3 totals 14 residues. The V end was cut by 3 bases, the J end by 5 bases, with 13 bases between. CDR1 MDHEN and CDR2 SYDVKM come from the germline V gene. The CDR3 DNA is TGTGCCAGCAGTTTGGGGCCCTCCCCGGAGACCCAGTACTTC. This gives the protein CASSLGPSPETQYF.

This clonotype was observed once. The chain links TRBV7-2 to TRBJ1-5, with D possibly TRBD1 on 5 matching bases. V gave up 1 base and J gave up 10 bases, with 17 bases separating them. The CDR3 spans 15 residues. Germline V gene sequence: CDR1 SGHTA, CDR2 FQGNSA. This CDR3 reads CASSLDGTVREPQHF. CDR3 bases: TGTGCCAGCAGCTTAGACGGGACTGTCCGGGAACCCCAGCATTTT.

This chain connects TRBV5-1 to TRBJ2-1, with 7 positions matching TRBD1. The CDR3 has 16 residues. J lost 3 bases, V lost 6 bases, and 12 bases had no gene match. The germline gives CDR1 SGHRS, CDR2 YFSETQ. The CDR3 here is CASTQSSTGLYNEQFF. For the CDR3, the DNA is TGCGCCAGCACCCAGTCTTCGACAGGGCTCTACAATGAGCAGTTCTTC.

This clonotype is a singleton in its sample. The chain joins TRBV12-3 or TRBV12-4 to TRBJ1-2, with 8 bases lining up with TRBD1. V gave up 6 bases and J gave up 3 bases; unmatched junction bases: 9. The length of the CDR3 is 15 residues. The CDR3 DNA reads as TGTGCCAGCAGGCTGGCAGGGGGCATTGACTATGGCTACACCTTC. Translating gives CASRLAGGIDYGYTF.

This clonotype was picked up many times. The rearrangement uses TRBV12-3 or TRBV12-4 and TRBJ1-1, with unresolved D. Trimming stripped 3 bases from V and 4 bases from J, with 9 bases between. This CDR3 is 13 amino acids long. Here the CDR3 reads CASSFAGGTEAFF. The CDR3 DNA reads as TGTGCCAGCAGTTTCGCGGGTGGCACTGAAGCTTTCTTT.

The gene calls are TRBV19 and TRBJ2-4; D is unclear. V dropped 8 bases and J dropped 4 bases, with 9 bases sitting between them. CDR1 and CDR2 (germline): LNHDA, SQIVND (reference sequence). The CDR3 extends over 12 amino acids. As DNA, the CDR3 is TGTGCCAGTGGGATGTCAAAAAACATTCAGTACTTC. It is translated as CASGMSKNIQYF.

This chain links TRBV18 with TRBJ1-4; D remains ambiguous. V lost 3 bases and J lost 0, with 8 bases in between. The length of the CDR3 is 15 residues. The V gene's germline CDR1 is KGHSH and CDR2 LQKENI. The CDR3 reads CASSPQNPTNEKLFF. The CDR3 coding sequence is TGTGCCAGCTCACCTCAGAACCCAACTAATGAAAAACTGTTTTTT.

J is TRBJ1-2 and V is TRBV7-9; 7 bases fit TRBD1. V was pared by 1 base and J by 7 bases, with 9 bases of the junction left unmatched. Germline values: CDR1 SEHNR, CDR2 FQNEAQ (reference sequence). This CDR3 region has 15 residues. CDR3 protein: CASSLEEGRGPGYTF. The CDR3 nucleotides read TGTGCCAGCAGCTTAGAGGAAGGGAGGGGGCCTGGCTACACCTTC. The full variable domain, in which reference TRBV7-9 and TRBJ1-2 provide the parts outside the CDR3, is DTGVSQNPRHKITKRGQNVTFRCDPISEHNRLYWYRQTLGQGPEFLTYFQNEAQLEKSRLLSDRFSAERPKGSFSTLEIQRTEQGDSAMYLCASSLEEGRGPGYTFGSGTRLTVV.

This clonotype has only a few counts. This rearrangement joins TRBV11-1 to TRBJ2-1; D remains unclear. The V gene lost 2 bases and the J gene lost 8 bases, with 13 bases spanning the gap. The CDR3 has 14 amino acids. The V gene's germline CDR1 is SGHAT and CDR2 FQDESV (reference sequence). In nucleotides, the CDR3 is TGTGCCAGCAGCTTATCGACCAGCGTGGATGAGCAGTTCTTC. Amino acids: CASSLSTSVDEQFF.

The rearrangement uses TRBV18 and TRBJ2-3; D remains unclear. CDR3 length: 17 amino acids. The V end lost 0 bases, the J end lost 1 base, and 14 bases lay between the germline ends. Germline CDR1 and CDR2: KGHSH and LQKENI. CDR3 sequence reads: CASSPPRTSLGTDTQYF. The DNA for the CDR3 is TGTGCCAGCTCACCACCGAGGACCTCCCTCGGCACAGATACGCAGTATTTT.

This clonotype was seen at least ten times. A read error may account for a junction end that differs from germline. The chain couples TRBV5-1 to TRBJ2-3, with TRBD2 matching 12 bases. Germline V CDR1 and CDR2: SGHRS, YFSETQ. CDR3 length equals 15 residues. CDR3 region: CASSSGLAGTDTQYF. The CDR3 DNA is TGTGCCAGCAGCTCGGGACTAGCGGGTACAGATACGCAGTATTTT.